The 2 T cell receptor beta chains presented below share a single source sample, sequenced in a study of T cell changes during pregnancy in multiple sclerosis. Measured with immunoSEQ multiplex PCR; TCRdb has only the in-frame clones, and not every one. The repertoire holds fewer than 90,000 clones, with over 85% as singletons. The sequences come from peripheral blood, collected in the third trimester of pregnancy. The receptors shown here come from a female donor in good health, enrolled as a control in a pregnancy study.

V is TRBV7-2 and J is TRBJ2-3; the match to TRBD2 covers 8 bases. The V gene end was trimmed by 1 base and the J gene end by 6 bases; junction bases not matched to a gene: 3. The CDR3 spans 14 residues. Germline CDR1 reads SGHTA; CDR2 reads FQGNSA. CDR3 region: CASSLELADDTQYF. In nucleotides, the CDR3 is TGTGCCAGCAGCTTAGAACTAGCGGACGATACGCAGTATTTT. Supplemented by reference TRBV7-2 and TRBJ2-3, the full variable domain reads GAGVSQSPSNKVTEKGKDVELRCDPISGHTALYWYRQSLGQGLEFLIYFQGNSAPDKSGLPSDRFSAERTGGSVSTLTIQRTQQEDSAVYLCASSLELADDTQYFGPGTRLTVL.

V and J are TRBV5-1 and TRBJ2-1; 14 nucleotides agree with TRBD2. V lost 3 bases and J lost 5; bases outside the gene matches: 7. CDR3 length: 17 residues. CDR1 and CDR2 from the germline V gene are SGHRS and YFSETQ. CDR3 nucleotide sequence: TGCGCCAGCAGCTCGGCGACTAGCGGGAGGGGGGACAATGAGCAGTTCTTC. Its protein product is CASSSATSGRGDNEQFF. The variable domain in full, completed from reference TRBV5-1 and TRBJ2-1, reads KAGVTQTPRYLIKTRGQQVTLSCSPISGHRSVSWYQQTPGQGLQFLFEYFSETQRNKGNFPGRFSGRQFSNSRSEMNVSTLELGDSALYLCASSSATSGRGDNEQFFGPGTRLTVL.